This T cell receptor beta chain was captured by sequencing in a study of blood T cell repertoires in COVID-19. The overall study: Collection of acute and convalescent COVID-19 samples took place in the United States, Italy and Spain. Sources were T cells, B-cell-depleted T cells, or PBMCs; the material itself was cDNA or gDNA.

Per the original data handling: Reference gene primer amplification gave estimated nucleated cell counts. Only in-frame clones appear in the TCRdb table, and some are missing; sequencing was by immunoSEQ multiplex PCR. That table gives V, J and clone size, and the DNA gave D and trimming. Of 90,000 to 120,000 clones in the sample, about 87% were seen once. This CDR3 contains 18 residues. The ends lost 1 base at V and 1 base at J; junction bases unmatched: 11. In germline, CDR1 is SGHRS, CDR2 YFSETQ. This chain connects TRBV5-1 to TRBJ2-3; TRBD2 agrees at 8 bases. The clonotype was recovered from a middle-aged man with acute or convalescent COVID-19. The sample was peripheral blood. In DNA, the CDR3 is TGCGCCAGCAGCTTGACCCCCCAAACTAGCGGCCGCACAGATACGCAGTATTTT. Protein sequence: CASSLTPQTSGRTDTQYF.